This T cell receptor beta chain was sequenced for a study of shared clonotypes between healthy human individuals (dated by TCRdb to the early 2020s). Some background on the complete study: A couple of women and three men aged 18 to 49 years were included in the cohort. For each donor, CD4 naive and CD4 memory were each run on three plates, CD8 naive on two plates, and CD8 memory on one plate. To estimate repertoire size and how much clonotypes are shared between individuals, the study performed deep sequencing of blood TCR repertoires from 4 to 6 healthy adults. Libraries were prepared and TCR repertoires were sequenced by different laboratories using diverse techniques, in order to increase sequencing depth and limit assay-specific biases. Each donor's leukapheresis produced roughly between roughly 0.85 and 10 billion PBMCs.

For the CD8 naive samples, CD45RO-negative cells were positively selected for CCR7, yielding a CD45RA+CCR7+ population from which TemRA cells were excluded. Healthy HIV-negative adults with no recently reported acute infections or vaccinations were included as donors. Every donor was a Caucasian adult living in Nashville, Tennessee, USA. After blood collection by leukapheresis, PBMCs were isolated using Ficoll-Histopaque density gradient centrifugation and then cryopreserved in the vapor phase of liquid nitrogen. Analytical flow cytometry was used to check the purity and quantity of each magnetically sorted T cell population. From each sorted fraction, genomic DNA was isolated and quantified by UV absorbance on a Nanodrop 2000c. CDR1 and CDR2, per the germline V gene, are WSHSY and SAAADI. V was cut back by 2 bases and J by 5 bases, leaving a gap of 18 bases between them. The CDR3 holds 16 amino acids from the cysteine to the phenylalanine. Only the CDR3 portion is preserved as DNA: 48 bases, with reading frame beginning at the first base.

The research as a whole found: Sampling was restricted to blood, and TCR repertoires in tissues likely differ from the TCR repertoires found in blood. Incomplete sequencing was indicated by rarefaction of sorted-subset datasets, despite the large sequencing depth. Pairwise subsampling indicated that sequencing depth was expected to affect the degree of clonotype sharing among donors. Compared with non-shared clonotypes, clonotypes shared by all four sorted-subset donors had higher generation probabilities. When several donors were compared, the shared fraction of clonotypes was 5% to 6.5% for naive CD4, 3.5% for naive CD8, roughly 2.5% for memory CD4, and under 0.5% for memory CD8. Larger estimated clonotype richness was generally found for naive subsets than for memory subsets. Because the study included a small number of donors, the genetic and exposure-history diversity represented was limited.

Using the deep immunoSEQ assay, TCR CDR3 regions were amplified from genomic DNA by multiplex PCR. For each cell subset, the extracted genomic DNA was distributed evenly across all wells of several immunoSEQ 96-well plates, and each plate served as one replicate. For sorted subsets, 150 to 250 ng genomic DNA, equal to some 28,000 T cell genomes, was loaded into each replicate PCR. The purified libraries were quantified using a Qubit 3.0 fluorometer, sized with a Bioanalyzer 2100, and then quantified again using the KAPA Library Quantification kit. Every immunoSEQ 96-well plate was sequenced on a dedicated single-read 150-cycle Illumina NextSeq 550 flow cell. The original pipeline was this. Because the immunoSEQ output included only junctional sequences and no quality scores, the filtering could not be the same as the filtering used for full-length reads. To assign V/J genes and CDR3, sequences were annotated using PyIR, a Python wrapper for IgBLAST v1.9, with IMGT germline references. Reads were removed for weak V/J assignments (E-value above 1e-6), missing CDR3, stop codons, out-of-frame junctions, or ambiguous translated residues. V3J clonotypes were defined by identical inferred V gene, J gene, and CDR3 amino acid sequence. Percentage overlap between repertoires was calculated by dividing the number of shared unique clonotypes by the size of the smaller repertoire. Three approaches were used to assess repertoire richness: RTK rarefaction, the Chao1 estimator, and Recon v2.1 estimates of unobserved clonotypes. For all TCRbeta clonotypes obtained by the gDNA method from a handful of donors, generation probabilities were computed with OLGA. TCRdb obtained this table from immuneACCESS and retained in-frame rearrangements with V and J assigned. These tables miss some clones; where compared with another copy, unresolved V genes account for less than half of the shortfall, and the remainder is unexplained. D and trimming were read from the DNA, whereas the V and J calls and clone size are those reported in that table. This sample comprises around 600,000 clones, about 95% of them detected only once. The top ten clones comprise around 0.11% of the sample.

This clone has only one observation. Its binding antigen is unknown. No clone much larger than this one lies a single base away; base qualities are absent. This clonotype originated in a woman aged 25 to 39 in good health. Recombination connected TRBV10-2 to TRBJ2-5, with a tentative D call of TRBD1 or TRBD2, each matching 6 bases. The specimen was naive CD8+ T cells sorted from blood. The cell subset or site tag for this specimen amounts to: CD45RA+CCR7+. The CDR3 sequence is CASSETTRDIGETQYF. The DNA reads TGCGCCAGCAGTGAGACGACGCGGGACATTGGGGAGACCCAGTACTTC.